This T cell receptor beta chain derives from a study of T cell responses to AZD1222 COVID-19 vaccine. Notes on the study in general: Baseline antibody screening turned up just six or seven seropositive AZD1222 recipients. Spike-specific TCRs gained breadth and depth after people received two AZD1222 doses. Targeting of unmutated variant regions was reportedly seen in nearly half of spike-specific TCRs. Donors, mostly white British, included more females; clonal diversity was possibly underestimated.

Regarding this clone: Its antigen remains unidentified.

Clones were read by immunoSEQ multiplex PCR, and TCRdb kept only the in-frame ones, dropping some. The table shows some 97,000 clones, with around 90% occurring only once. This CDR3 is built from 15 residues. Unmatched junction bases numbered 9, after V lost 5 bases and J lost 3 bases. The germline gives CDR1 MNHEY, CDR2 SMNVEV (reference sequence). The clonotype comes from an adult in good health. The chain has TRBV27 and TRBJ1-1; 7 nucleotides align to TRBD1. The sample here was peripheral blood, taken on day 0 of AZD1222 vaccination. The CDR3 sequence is CASSPRQGVYTEAFF. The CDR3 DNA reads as TGTGCCAGCAGTCCCAGACAGGGAGTGTACACTGAAGCTTTCTTT.